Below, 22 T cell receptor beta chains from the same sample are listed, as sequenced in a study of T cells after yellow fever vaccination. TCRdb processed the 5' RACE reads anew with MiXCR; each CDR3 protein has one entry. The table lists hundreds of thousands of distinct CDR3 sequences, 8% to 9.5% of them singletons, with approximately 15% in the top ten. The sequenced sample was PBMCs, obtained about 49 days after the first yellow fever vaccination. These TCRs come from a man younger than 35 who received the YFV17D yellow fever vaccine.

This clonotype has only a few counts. This CDR3 is CASSYSISSYGYTF. DNA for the CDR3: TGTGCCAGCAGTTACTCGATCTCTTCCTATGGCTACACCTTC. V usage is TRBV6-5 and J usage is TRBJ1-2; D call uncertain. Per the germline V gene, CDR1 is MNHEY and CDR2 is SVGAGI. V was clipped by 0 bases and J by 4 bases, with 9 bases between them. This CDR3 comprises 14 residues.

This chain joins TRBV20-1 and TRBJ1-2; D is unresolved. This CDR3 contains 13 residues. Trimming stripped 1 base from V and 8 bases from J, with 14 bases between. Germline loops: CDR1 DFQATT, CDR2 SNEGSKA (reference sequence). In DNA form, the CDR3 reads TGCAGTGCTAGAGCACAAGGGTTCGAGGGCTACACCTTC. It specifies CSARAQGFEGYTF.

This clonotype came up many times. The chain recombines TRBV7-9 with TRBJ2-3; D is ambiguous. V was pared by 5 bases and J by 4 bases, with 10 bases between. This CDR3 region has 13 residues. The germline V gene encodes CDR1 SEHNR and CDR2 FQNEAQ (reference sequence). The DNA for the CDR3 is TGTGCCAGCAGCCTAGAGTGGGCAGATACGCAGTATTTT. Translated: CASSLEWADTQYF.

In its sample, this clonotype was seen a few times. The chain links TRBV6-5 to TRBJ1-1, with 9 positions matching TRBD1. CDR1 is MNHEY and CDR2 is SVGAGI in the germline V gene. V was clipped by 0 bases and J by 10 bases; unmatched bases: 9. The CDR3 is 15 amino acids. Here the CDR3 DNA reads TGTGCCAGCAGTTACTCTTGGGACAGGGATTGGGGAGCTTTCTTT. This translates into CASSYSWDRDWGAFF.

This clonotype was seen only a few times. Here the CDR3 DNA reads TGTGCCAGCAGATCCGGGGCCTACAATGAGCAGTTCTTC. Translated: CASRSGAYNEQFF. This rearrangement joins TRBV12-3 or TRBV12-4 to TRBJ2-1, with D tentatively TRBD2 (5 bases). Trimming took 6 bases from V and 2 from J, leaving 8 bases between them. This CDR3 is 13 amino acids long.

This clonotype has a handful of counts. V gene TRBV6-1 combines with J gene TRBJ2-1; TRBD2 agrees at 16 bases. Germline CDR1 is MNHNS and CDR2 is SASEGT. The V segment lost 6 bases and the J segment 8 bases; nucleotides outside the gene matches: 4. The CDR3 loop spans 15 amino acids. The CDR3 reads CASSTGLAGGYEQFF. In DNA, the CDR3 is TGTGCCAGCAGCACGGGACTAGCGGGGGGGTATGAGCAGTTCTTC.

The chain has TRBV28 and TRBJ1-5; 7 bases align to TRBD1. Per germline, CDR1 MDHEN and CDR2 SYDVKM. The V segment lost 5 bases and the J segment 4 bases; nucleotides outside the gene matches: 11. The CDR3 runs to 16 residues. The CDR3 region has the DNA TGTGCCAGCAGTCCGGCGGGGACAGCTCTTAATCAGCCCCAGCATTTT. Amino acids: CASSPAGTALNQPQHF.

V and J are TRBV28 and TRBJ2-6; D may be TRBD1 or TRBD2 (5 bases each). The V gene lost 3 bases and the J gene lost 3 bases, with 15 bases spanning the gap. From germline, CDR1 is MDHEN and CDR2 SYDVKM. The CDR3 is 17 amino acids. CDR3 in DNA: TGTGCCAGCAGTTTTGAATCTGGGGGTCGTGGGGCCAACGTCCTGACTTTC. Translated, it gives CASSFESGGRGANVLTF.

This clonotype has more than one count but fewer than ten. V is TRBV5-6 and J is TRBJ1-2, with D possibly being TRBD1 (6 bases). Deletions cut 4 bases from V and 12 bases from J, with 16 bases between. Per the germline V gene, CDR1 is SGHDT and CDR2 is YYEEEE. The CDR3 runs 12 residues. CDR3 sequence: CASSTGAGLNTF. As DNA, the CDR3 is TGTGCCAGCAGCACGGGGGCGGGACTAAACACCTTC. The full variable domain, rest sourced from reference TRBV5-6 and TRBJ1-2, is DAGVTQSPTHLIKTRGQQVTLRCSPKSGHDTVSWYQQALGQGPQFIFQYYEEEERQRGNFPDRFSGHQFPNYSSELNVNALLLGDSALYLCASSTGAGLNTFGSGTRLTVV.

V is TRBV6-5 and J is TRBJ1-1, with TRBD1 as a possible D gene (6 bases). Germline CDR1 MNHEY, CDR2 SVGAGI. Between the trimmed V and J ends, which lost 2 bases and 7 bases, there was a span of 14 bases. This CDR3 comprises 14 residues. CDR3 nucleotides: TGTGCCAGCAGTTACGCTGACGGGGGCAATGAAGCTTTCTTT. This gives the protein CASSYADGGNEAFF.

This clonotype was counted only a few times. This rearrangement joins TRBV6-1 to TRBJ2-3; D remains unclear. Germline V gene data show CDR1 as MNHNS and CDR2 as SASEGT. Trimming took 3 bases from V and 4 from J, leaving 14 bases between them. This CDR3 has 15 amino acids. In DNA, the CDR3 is TGTGCCAGCAGTGACCTGATGCCCGGCTCAGATACGCAGTATTTT. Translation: CASSDLMPGSDTQYF.

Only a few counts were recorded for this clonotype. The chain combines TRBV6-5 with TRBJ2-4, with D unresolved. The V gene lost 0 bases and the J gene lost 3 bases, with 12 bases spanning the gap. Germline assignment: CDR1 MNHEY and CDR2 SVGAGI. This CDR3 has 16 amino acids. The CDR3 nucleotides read TGTGCCAGCAGTTACTCCTTCAGCCGAATCAAAAACATTCAGTACTTC. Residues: CASSYSFSRIKNIQYF.

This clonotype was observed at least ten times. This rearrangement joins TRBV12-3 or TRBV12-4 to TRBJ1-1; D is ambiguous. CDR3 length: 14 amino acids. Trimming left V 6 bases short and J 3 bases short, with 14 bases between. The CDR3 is CASRPASRDTEAFF. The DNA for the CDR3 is TGTGCCAGCAGACCGGCTTCGAGGGACACTGAAGCTTTCTTT.

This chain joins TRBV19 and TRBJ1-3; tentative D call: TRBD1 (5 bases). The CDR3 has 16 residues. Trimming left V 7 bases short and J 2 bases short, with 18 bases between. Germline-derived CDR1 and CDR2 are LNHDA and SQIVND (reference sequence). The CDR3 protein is CASKLLGDGPGNTIYF. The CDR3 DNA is TGTGCCAGTAAGCTCCTCGGGGACGGGCCTGGAAACACCATATATTTT.

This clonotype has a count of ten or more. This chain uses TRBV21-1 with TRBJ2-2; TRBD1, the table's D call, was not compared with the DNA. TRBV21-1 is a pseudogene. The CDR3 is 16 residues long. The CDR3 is CASSTRDRGATGELFF. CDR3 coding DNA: TGTGCCAGCAGCACCAGGGACAGGGGGGCCACCGGGGAGCTGTTTTTT.

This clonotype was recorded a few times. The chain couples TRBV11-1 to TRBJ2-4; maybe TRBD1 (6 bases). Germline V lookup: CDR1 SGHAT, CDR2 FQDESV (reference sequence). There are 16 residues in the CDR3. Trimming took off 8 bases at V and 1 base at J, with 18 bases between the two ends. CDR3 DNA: TGTGCCAGCGGGGGAGACAGGACCAGGGCCAAAAACATTCAGTACTTC. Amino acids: CASGGDRTRAKNIQYF.

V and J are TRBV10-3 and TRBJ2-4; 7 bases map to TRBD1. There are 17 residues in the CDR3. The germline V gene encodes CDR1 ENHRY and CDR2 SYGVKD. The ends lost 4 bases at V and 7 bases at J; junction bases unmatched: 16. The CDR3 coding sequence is TGTGCCATCAGTGTGGCCCTTCAAGGGGGCTCGGGGAACATTCAGTACTTC. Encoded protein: CAISVALQGGSGNIQYF.

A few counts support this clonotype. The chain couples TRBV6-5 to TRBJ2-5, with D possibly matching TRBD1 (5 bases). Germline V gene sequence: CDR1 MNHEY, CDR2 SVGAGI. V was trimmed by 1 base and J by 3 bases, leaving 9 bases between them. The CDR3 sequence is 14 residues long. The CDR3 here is CASSYFEQEETQYF. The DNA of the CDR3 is TGTGCCAGCAGTTACTTCGAACAGGAAGAGACCCAGTACTTC.

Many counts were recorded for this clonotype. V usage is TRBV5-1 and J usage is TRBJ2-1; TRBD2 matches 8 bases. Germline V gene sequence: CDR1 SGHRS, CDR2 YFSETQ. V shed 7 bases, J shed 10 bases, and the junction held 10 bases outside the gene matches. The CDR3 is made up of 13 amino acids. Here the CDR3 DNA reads TGCGCCAGCCACCCACCCCGCGGGGGGGAGCAGTTCTTC. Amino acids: CASHPPRGGEQFF.

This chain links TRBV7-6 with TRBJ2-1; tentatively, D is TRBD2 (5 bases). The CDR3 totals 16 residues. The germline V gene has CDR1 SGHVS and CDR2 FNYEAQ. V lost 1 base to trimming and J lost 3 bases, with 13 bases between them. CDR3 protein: CASSLGFRSVYNEQFF. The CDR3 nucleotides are TGTGCCAGCAGCTTAGGCTTCCGTAGCGTCTACAATGAGCAGTTCTTC.

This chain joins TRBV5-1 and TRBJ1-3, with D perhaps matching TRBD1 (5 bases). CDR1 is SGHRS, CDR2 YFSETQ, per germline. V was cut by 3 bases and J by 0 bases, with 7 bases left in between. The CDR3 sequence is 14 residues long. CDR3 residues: CASSSDISGNTIYF. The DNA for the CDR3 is TGCGCCAGCAGCTCGGACATCTCTGGAAACACCATATATTTT.

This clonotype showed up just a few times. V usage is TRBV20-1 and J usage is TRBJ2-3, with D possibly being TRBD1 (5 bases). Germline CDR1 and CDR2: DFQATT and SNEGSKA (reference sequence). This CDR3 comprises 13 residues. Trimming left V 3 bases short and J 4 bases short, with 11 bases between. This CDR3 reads CSARIPGPDTQYF. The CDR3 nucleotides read TGCAGTGCTAGGATTCCAGGGCCAGATACGCAGTATTTT.